A single sample gave rise to the 22 T cell receptor beta chains below, sequenced in a study of T-cell memory formation after mild COVID-19. In TCRdb, the 5' RACE reads were re-called with MiXCR into one record per CDR3 protein. Seen here are about 470,000 distinct CDR3 sequences, 15% to 20% observed once, and the top ten hold roughly 12%. The sequencing input was PBMCs or a T cell subset sorted from them (not recorded which). These TCRs come from an adult woman who had mild COVID-19 (a few samples of this study predate the infection). Cell type and time point are not known.

This clonotype turned up a few times. The chain is built from TRBV2 and TRBJ1-1; D unclear. Germline lookup yields CDR1 SNHLY and CDR2 FYNNEI. Trimming removed 2 bases from V and 1 base from J, with 5 bases in between. The CDR3 has 13 amino acids. The CDR3, as DNA: TGTGCCAGCAGTGAAACAGAGAACACTGAAGCTTTCTTT. As protein: CASSETENTEAFF.

This clonotype was seen a few times. The chain has TRBV15 and TRBJ2-5, with D hard to call. The germline CDR1 and CDR2 sequences are LNHNV and YYDKDF (reference sequence). The CDR3 is 11 amino acids. Trimming pared 3 bases from V and 4 bases from J, leaving 3 bases between. The CDR3 DNA follows: TGTGCCACCAGCAGCTTAGAGACCCAGTACTTC. It yields the protein CATSSLETQYF.

The sample holds a few counts of this clonotype. The rearrangement uses TRBV6-5 and TRBJ1-3; D is undetermined. Per germline, CDR1 MNHEY and CDR2 SVGAGI. The length of the CDR3 is 14 residues. V gave up 5 bases and J gave up 4 bases, with 12 bases separating them. CDR3 in DNA: TGTGCCAGCAGTCCCCCGGGAATCGGAAACACCATATATTTT. Translating gives CASSPPGIGNTIYF.

The V and J genes are TRBV20-1 and TRBJ2-2; no definite D call. The germline gives CDR1 DFQATT, CDR2 SNEGSKA (reference sequence). The CDR3 has 15 amino acids. Trimming took off 2 bases at V and 8 bases at J, with 18 bases between the two ends. CDR3 bases: TGCAGTGCTAGACTTTTCGGGTCTGCCGCTGGGGAGCTGTTTTTT. Translation: CSARLFGSAAGELFF.

The rearrangement links TRBV10-3 to TRBJ2-1; 10 bases are shared with TRBD2. The germline V gene encodes CDR1 ENHRY and CDR2 SYGVKD. J lost 7 bases, V lost 5 bases, and 8 bases had no gene match. The CDR3 has 15 amino acids. The CDR3 coding sequence is TGTGCCATCAGTCAACTAGCGGGGACAAGGAATGAGCAGTTCTTC. Residues: CAISQLAGTRNEQFF.

The chain recombines TRBV4-2 with TRBJ2-5; no clear D gene. From germline, CDR1 is LGHNA and CDR2 YNFKEQ. The CDR3 totals 16 residues. Trimming took off 0 bases at V and 2 bases at J, with 13 bases between the two ends. The CDR3, as DNA: TGTGCCAGCAGCCAAGATCCGGCACGGCGGCAAGAGACCCAGTACTTC. This translates into CASSQDPARRQETQYF.

Only a few counts were recorded for this clonotype. The rearrangement uses TRBV20-1 and TRBJ1-1; D gene uncertain. Trimming removed 6 bases from V and 1 base from J, with 15 bases in between. The CDR3 totals 14 residues. CDR1 is DFQATT and CDR2 is SNEGSKA in the germline V gene (reference sequence). For the CDR3, the DNA is TGCAGTGCCCCGGGGAGCCTTTGGAACACTGAAGCTTTCTTT. Translating it yields CSAPGSLWNTEAFF.

This clonotype was seen only a few times. The rearrangement joins TRBV12-3 or TRBV12-4 to TRBJ2-1; D is unresolved. Trimming left V 3 bases short and J 0 bases short, with 9 bases between. The CDR3 length is 15 residues. CDR3 DNA: TGTGCCAGCAGTTTGGGCCGCTTCTCCTACAATGAGCAGTTCTTC. It codes for CASSLGRFSYNEQFF.

This clonotype has just a few counts. The J gene is TRBJ1-3, the V gene TRBV18; D not resolved. Germline V gene sequence: CDR1 KGHSH, CDR2 LQKENI. There are 16 residues in the CDR3. V lost 2 bases, J lost 0 bases, and 11 bases lay in between. CDR3 region: CASSPNVRSSGNTIYF. The CDR3 DNA is TGTGCCAGCTCACCAAATGTGCGCTCCTCTGGAAACACCATATATTTT. Full variable domain (rest looked up from reference TRBV18 and TRBJ1-3): NAGVMQNPRHLVRRRGQEARLRCSPMKGHSHVYWYRQLPEEGLKFMVYLQKENIIDESGMPKERFSAEFPKEGPSILRIQQVVRGDSAAYFCASSPNVRSSGNTIYFGEGSWLTVV.

The rearrangement joins TRBV6-2 or TRBV6-3 to TRBJ2-5, with a weak D call TRBD2 (5 bases). The CDR3 has 13 amino acids. Germline values: CDR1 MNHEY, CDR2 SVGEGT. V shed 9 bases and J shed 5 bases, with 16 bases lying between them. The chain's CDR3 is CASLRGFGETQYF. In nucleotides, the CDR3 is TGTGCCAGTTTACGGGGATTCGGGGAGACCCAGTACTTC.

The CDR3 sequence is CASSESVIEQFF. CDR3 nucleotides: TGTGCCAGCAGTGAATCCGTAATAGAGCAGTTCTTC. The chain couples TRBV2 to TRBJ2-1, with D uncertain. Germline CDR1 reads SNHLY; CDR2 reads FYNNEI. V lost 2 bases to trimming and J lost 10 bases, with 9 bases between them. CDR3 length: 12 residues.

This clonotype was counted a few times. The gene calls are TRBV4-2 and TRBJ1-2; D call uncertain. CDR3 length equals 14 residues. Deletions cut 2 bases from V and 7 bases from J, with 14 bases between. The germline V gene encodes CDR1 LGHNA and CDR2 YNFKEQ. The DNA for the CDR3 is TGTGCCAGCAGCCAACTCGGGCGAGAGGGTGGCTACACCTTC. This codes for CASSQLGREGGYTF.

The V call is TRBV4-1, the J call TRBJ2-7; D is possibly TRBD2 (7 bases). In germline, CDR1 is MGHRA, CDR2 YSYEKL. CDR3 length equals 16 residues. Between the trimmed V and J ends, which lost 0 bases and 1 base, there was a span of 13 bases. The DNA for the CDR3 is TGCGCCAGCAGCCAAGAAGGTGGGGGGGCATCCTACGAGCAGTACTTC. Protein product: CASSQEGGGASYEQYF.

V and J are TRBV6-5 and TRBJ1-2, with D perhaps matching TRBD1 (5 bases). CDR3 length equals 13 residues. Per germline, CDR1 MNHEY and CDR2 SVGAGI. V lost 5 bases to trimming and J lost 8 bases, with 15 bases between them. The CDR3, as DNA: TGTGCCAGCAGTCACCTGGGGACGGAGGGCTACACCTTC. Translation: CASSHLGTEGYTF.

The chain combines TRBV6-5 with TRBJ1-2; the D is unclear. The V gene's germline CDR1 is MNHEY and CDR2 SVGAGI. The CDR3 has 13 amino acids. The germline V and J ends were trimmed by 2 bases and 5 bases, with 9 bases remaining between them. DNA for the CDR3: TGTGCCAGCAGTTACACGTTGGGGTATGGCTACACCTTC. Translation gives CASSYTLGYGYTF.

J is TRBJ2-2 and V is TRBV5-4; the match to TRBD2 covers 14 bases. CDR1 and CDR2 from the germline V gene are SGHNT and YYREEE (reference sequence). The V segment lost 0 bases and the J segment 4 bases; nucleotides outside the gene matches: 8. The CDR3 spans 19 residues. The DNA for the CDR3 is TGTGCCAGCAGCTTGGGCAGACTAGCGGGGGGGCCGGGCACCGGGGAGCTGTTTTTT. Encoded protein: CASSLGRLAGGPGTGELFF.

The gene calls are TRBV10-3 and TRBJ2-5; 14 bases match TRBD2. CDR3 length equals 14 residues. The junction had 2 bases not matched to a gene; V was cut back by 9 bases and J by 2 bases. Germline lookup yields CDR1 ENHRY and CDR2 SYGVKD. The chain's CDR3 is CAIGTSGGQETQYF. The CDR3 nucleotides read TGTGCCATTGGGACTAGCGGGGGTCAAGAGACCCAGTACTTC.

The J gene is TRBJ2-7, the V gene TRBV18; tentatively, D is TRBD1 (6 bases). V lost 3 bases and J 2 bases, leaving 20 bases between the germline ends. This CDR3 contains 17 residues. Germline V gene sequence: CDR1 KGHSH, CDR2 LQKENI. The CDR3 here is CASSPRMTGSSPYEQYF. The DNA of the CDR3 is TGTGCCAGCTCACCGCGGATGACAGGTTCGAGCCCCTACGAGCAGTACTTC.

V is TRBV5-1 and J is TRBJ2-7, with D uncertain. CDR3 size: 15 residues. The V gene lost 0 bases and the J gene lost 2 bases, with 12 bases spanning the gap. The germline V gene has CDR1 SGHRS and CDR2 YFSETQ. Here the CDR3 reads CASSLEFGPAYEQYV. The CDR3 DNA follows: TGCGCCAGCAGCTTGGAGTTTGGGCCCGCCTACGAGCAGTACGTC.

The sample holds a few counts of this clonotype. This sequence joins TRBV12-3 or TRBV12-4 and TRBJ1-3; 7 nucleotides agree with TRBD1. Unmatched junction bases numbered 12, after V lost 6 bases and J lost 4 bases. The CDR3 has 16 amino acids. This chain's CDR3 is CASRPLTGNAGNTIYF. CDR3 coding DNA: TGTGCCAGCAGACCTCTGACAGGGAACGCAGGAAACACCATATATTTT.

This clonotype has a handful of counts. The chain links TRBV29-1 to TRBJ2-1; D uncertain. CDR1 SQVTM and CDR2 ANQGSEA come from the germline V gene. The CDR3 is made up of 12 amino acids. Trimming pared 1 base from V and 3 bases from J, leaving 4 bases between. As DNA, the CDR3 is TGCAGCGTTGAAGCTTACTACAATGAGCAGTTCTTC. Amino acids: CSVEAYYNEQFF.

This clonotype has just a few counts. The chain is built from TRBV5-4 and TRBJ2-1, with TRBD2 matching 14 bases. The germline CDR1 and CDR2 sequences are SGHNT and YYREEE (reference sequence). The CDR3 covers 17 residues. V lost 9 bases to trimming and J lost 1 base; unmatched junction nucleotides: 9. CDR3 sequence: CATGTSGGPISYNEQFF. DNA of the CDR3: TGTGCCACCGGGACTAGCGGGGGCCCTATTTCCTACAATGAGCAGTTCTTC.